This T cell receptor beta chain appears in the sequencing data of a study of ipilimumab plus nivolumab after autologous stem cell transplantation. The table came from immunoSEQ multiplex PCR; TCRdb's copy has only in-frame clones and leaves some out. The sample has fewer than 95,000 clones; more than 80% are singletons. Germline CDR1 reads LNHDA; CDR2 reads SQIVND (reference sequence). Trimming removed 1 base from V and 0 bases from J, with 6 bases in between. The CDR3 is 14 residues long. Sequences were derived from PBMCs, sampled in a trial of ipilimumab plus nivolumab as post-transplant consolidation. The receptor comes from a male donor with diffuse large B-cell lymphoma. The chain carries TRBV19 and TRBJ2-5, with D possibly TRBD1 on 6 matching bases. CDR3 DNA: TGTGCCAGTAGTATAGGACAGGACCAAGAGACCCAGTACTTC. Its translation: CASSIGQDQETQYF.